This is a list of T cell receptor beta chains from one sample in a study of cytomegalovirus exposure and HLA in healthy donors. The data were produced by immunoSEQ multiplex PCR, yet TCRdb's version contains in-frame clones alone and is incomplete. Among 200,000 or so clones listed, nearly 80% were seen once. The material sequenced was PBMCs. Receptor source: a woman aged 30 to 39 in good health and CMV-seropositive. The CDR3 runs from the conserved cysteine through the conserved F or W. A D gene is named only where the DNA matches it firmly. Expanded clones are given a class, and other clones once, few, many or no size at all.

D gene: TRBD1
clone size: -
V gene: TRBV11-2
J gene: TRBJ1-5
CDR3 protein: CASSSGTANHRPQHF
CDR3 DNA: TGTGCCAGCAGCTCCGGGACAGCTAATCATCGGCCCCAGCATTTT

D gene: TRBD2
clone size: -
V gene: TRBV15
J gene: TRBJ2-1
CDR3 protein: CATSRASGEQFF
CDR3 DNA: TGTGCCACCAGCAGAGCTAGCGGTGAGCAGTTCTTC

D gene: -
clone size: -
V gene: TRBV9
J gene: TRBJ1-1
CDR3 protein: CASSILTTANSEAFF
CDR3 DNA: TGTGCCAGCAGCATACTGACGACAGCGAACAGTGAAGCTTTCTTT

D gene: TRBD2
clone size: -
V gene: TRBV10-3
J gene: TRBJ2-5
CDR3 protein: CAISDPAGGPGETQYF
CDR3 DNA: TGTGCCATCAGCGACCCAGCGGGAGGGCCGGGAGAGACCCAGTACTTC

D gene: TRBD1
clone size: -
V gene: TRBV6-1
J gene: TRBJ2-7
CDR3 protein: CASSPDRDYEQYF
CDR3 DNA: TGTGCCAGCAGTCCTGACAGGGACTACGAGCAGTACTTC

D gene: -
clone size: -
V gene: TRBV4-2
J gene: TRBJ2-5
CDR3 protein: CASSQEDAGEGETQYF
CDR3 DNA: TGTGCCAGCAGCCAAGAGGACGCAGGGGAGGGAGAGACCCAGTACTTC

D gene: -
clone size: -
V gene: TRBV2
J gene: TRBJ2-7
CDR3 protein: CASTRGQPPYEQYF
CDR3 DNA: TGTGCCAGCACTCGAGGACAGCCTCCTTACGAGCAGTACTTC

D gene: -
clone size: -
V gene: TRBV15
J gene: TRBJ2-1
CDR3 protein: CATSRSGSLSSYNEQFF
CDR3 DNA: TGTGCCACCAGCCGCTCCGGGTCCTTAAGCTCCTACAATGAGCAGTTCTTC

D gene: TRBD1
clone size: -
V gene: TRBV4-1
J gene: TRBJ1-2
CDR3 protein: CASSQEGQGAFYGYTF
CDR3 DNA: TGCGCCAGCAGCCAAGAAGGACAGGGGGCGTTTTATGGCTACACCTTC

D gene: -
clone size: -
V gene: TRBV14
J gene: TRBJ1-5
CDR3 protein: CASSQDTEISNQPQHF
CDR3 DNA: TGTGCCAGCAGCCAAGACACAGAGATTAGCAATCAGCCCCAGCATTTT

D gene: TRBD2
clone size: once
V gene: TRBV11-3
J gene: TRBJ2-5
CDR3 protein: CASSLVAGGHETQYF
CDR3 DNA: TGTGCCAGCAGCTTAGTGGCGGGGGGCCATGAGACCCAGTACTTC

D gene: TRBD1
clone size: -
V gene: TRBV2
J gene: TRBJ2-2
CDR3 protein: CASRRTGGDAGELFF
CDR3 DNA: TGTGCCAGCCGAAGGACAGGGGGCGACGCCGGGGAGCTGTTTTTT

D gene: -
clone size: -
V gene: TRBV18
J gene: TRBJ1-1
CDR3 protein: CASSSAAVNTEAFF
CDR3 DNA: TGTGCCAGCTCAAGTGCGGCGGTGAACACTGAAGCTTTCTTT

D gene: -
clone size: -
V gene: TRBV14
J gene: TRBJ1-1
CDR3 protein: CASSGQRNTEAFF
CDR3 DNA: TGTGCCAGCAGCGGACAGCGGAACACTGAAGCTTTCTTT

D gene: -
clone size: -
V gene: TRBV5-1
J gene: TRBJ2-5
CDR3 protein: CASSLVAGETQYF
CDR3 DNA: TGCGCCAGCAGCTTGGTGGCGGGCGAGACCCAGTACTTC

D gene: -
clone size: -
V gene: TRBV27
J gene: TRBJ2-6
CDR3 protein: CASSLFRGPGANVLTF
CDR3 DNA: TGTGCCAGCAGTTTATTCAGGGGTCCTGGGGCCAACGTCCTGACTTTC

D gene: -
clone size: -
V gene: TRBV10-1
J gene: TRBJ1-1
CDR3 protein: CASSRTGLLGEAFF
CDR3 DNA: TGCGCCAGCAGCAGAACGGGACTGTTGGGTGAAGCTTTCTTT

D gene: TRBD2
clone size: -
V gene: TRBV11-1
J gene: TRBJ2-7
CDR3 protein: CASSPRGGLYEQYF
CDR3 DNA: TGTGCCAGCAGCCCGCGGGGGGGCCTCTACGAGCAGTACTTC

D gene: TRBD2
clone size: -
V gene: TRBV5-1
J gene: TRBJ2-7
CDR3 protein: CASSFGTSGSQRAYEQYF
CDR3 DNA: TGCGCCAGCAGCTTCGGGACTAGCGGGTCTCAGAGGGCGTACGAGCAGTACTTC

D gene: -
clone size: once
V gene: TRBV29-1
J gene: TRBJ1-1
CDR3 protein: CSAKFGGSAFF
CDR3 DNA: TGCAGCGCAAAGTTTGGGGGGTCGGCTTTCTTT

D gene: -
clone size: few
V gene: TRBV5-1
J gene: TRBJ2-7
CDR3 protein: CASSGGRAYEQYF
CDR3 DNA: TGCGCCAGCAGCGGGGGCAGGGCCTACGAGCAGTACTTC

D gene: TRBD1
clone size: -
V gene: TRBV29-1
J gene: TRBJ2-7
CDR3 protein: CSATWGGTGSSYEQYF
CDR3 DNA: TGCAGCGCGACGTGGGGGGGGACAGGGAGCTCCTACGAGCAGTACTTC